The 3 T cell receptor beta chains below were found in one sample sequenced in a study of response to subunit inactivated influenza vaccine. MiXCR was run by TCRdb on the RT-PCR reads, yielding one entry per CDR3 protein. The table records under 950,000 distinct CDR3 sequences, around 21% of them present only once. Material: PBMCs from blood, obtained 4 to 6 days after vaccination. The source of these receptors is a man in his fifties who received an inactivated influenza vaccine.

This chain links TRBV12-3 or TRBV12-4 with TRBJ2-1; TRBD2 matches 10 bases. The ends lost 6 bases at V and 5 bases at J; junction bases unmatched: 4. This CDR3 spans 14 amino acids. The CDR3 protein is CASRQGLAHNEQFF. The CDR3 nucleotides read TGTGCCAGCAGGCAGGGACTAGCGCACAATGAGCAGTTCTTC.

The chain couples TRBV11-2 to TRBJ2-1; TRBD2 might be the D (6 bases). V was trimmed by 5 bases and J by 7 bases, leaving 15 bases between them. Looked up from germline, CDR1 is SGHAT and CDR2 is FQNNGV. The CDR3 extends over 14 amino acids. The CDR3 sequence: CASSRSYGGNEQFF. The CDR3 nucleotides read TGTGCCAGCAGCCGCTCCTACGGGGGTAATGAGCAGTTCTTC. The whole variable domain, remainder taken from reference TRBV11-2 and TRBJ2-1, is EAGVAQSPRYKIIEKRQSVAFWCNPISGHATLYWYQQILGQGPKLLIQFQNNGVVDDSQLPKDRFSAERLKGVDSTLKIQPAKLEDSAVYLCASSRSYGGNEQFFGPGTRLTVL.

In DNA, the CDR3 is TGTGCCAGCAGCACTCGGAGCGGGGGGGGTTTCAATGAGCAGTTCTTC. The encoded protein is CASSTRSGGGFNEQFF. This chain links TRBV13 with TRBJ2-1; TRBD2 matches at 10 bases. The V gene's germline CDR1 is PRHDT and CDR2 FYEKMQ (reference sequence). The V and J ends lost 5 bases and 6 bases, in that order; junction bases with no gene match: 10. CDR3 length equals 16 residues.